These 3 T cell receptor beta chains originate from one sample sequenced in a study of blood T cell repertoires in COVID-19. TCRdb's table, derived via immunoSEQ multiplex PCR, lists solely in-frame clones and lacks some. The sample contains some 98,000 clones, 65% to 90% of which appear only once. Sequences were obtained from peripheral blood. The receptors here all came from a man in his 70s with active or convalescent COVID-19.

In its sample, this clone was seen a few times. This chain connects TRBV11-3 to TRBJ2-3; weak D call: TRBD2 (5 bases). The CDR3 is made up of 17 amino acids. Germline V gives CDR1 SGHNT, CDR2 YENEEA. Trimming removed 1 base from V and 1 base from J, with 15 bases in between. The CDR3 loop is CASSLGLSNGGTDTQYF. The CDR3, as DNA: TGTGCCAGCAGCTTAGGTTTGTCTAACGGGGGCACAGATACGCAGTATTTT.

The V call is TRBV7-2, the J call TRBJ2-5; the D gene is possibly TRBD2 (7 bases). There are 15 residues in the CDR3. Germline lookup yields CDR1 SGHTA and CDR2 FQGNSA. The V end was cut by 1 base, the J end by 1 base, with 10 bases between. The CDR3 loop reads CASSLGGGGQETQYF. The CDR3 DNA sequence: TGTGCCAGCAGCTTAGGAGGGGGGGGCCAAGAGACCCAGTACTTC. The complete variable domain, with remaining parts taken from reference TRBV7-2 and TRBJ2-5, reads GAGVSQSPSNKVTEKGKDVELRCDPISGHTALYWYRQSLGQGLEFLIYFQGNSAPDKSGLPSDRFSAERTGGSVSTLTIQRTQQEDSAVYLCASSLGGGGQETQYFGPGTRLLVL.

The chain combines TRBV30 with TRBJ2-3; a weak D match, TRBD1 (6 bases). The CDR3 loop spans 13 amino acids. The V end was cut by 5 bases, the J end by 0 bases, with 9 bases between. Germline CDR1 GTSNPN, CDR2 SVGIG (reference sequence). The CDR3, as DNA: TGTGCCTGGGGGGGCCGGAGCACAGATACGCAGTATTTT. Amino acids: CAWGGRSTDTQYF.